These 23 T cell receptor beta chains came from one sample sequenced in a study of T cell responses to AZD1222 COVID-19 vaccine. Profiled with immunoSEQ multiplex PCR; TCRdb holds only in-frame clones, not every one. Among 150,000 or so clones listed, 92% were seen once. The material sequenced was peripheral blood, taken 28 days after the second AZD1222 dose. The receptor source for this set is an adult who received the AZD1222 COVID-19 vaccine.

The chain couples TRBV7-8 to TRBJ2-1; 8 nucleotides match TRBD1. After removal of 5 bases from V and 6 bases from J, the junction contained 3 bases not matched to a gene. The CDR3 contains 13 residues. Per the germline V gene, CDR1 is SGHVS and CDR2 is FQNEAQ. CDR3: CASSHDRGNEQFF. The CDR3 DNA is TGTGCCAGCAGCCATGACAGGGGCAATGAGCAGTTCTTC.

This chain joins TRBV7-3 and TRBJ1-1, with D unresolved. This CDR3 comprises 13 residues. Germline CDR1 is SGHTA and CDR2 is FQGTGA. V was cut by 5 bases and J by 1 base, with 8 bases left in between. The DNA of the CDR3 is TGTGCCAGCAGCCTAGTCGGGAACACTGAAGCTTTCTTT. Residues: CASSLVGNTEAFF.

The CDR3 sequence is CASSPGAGGGQPQHF. The CDR3 coding sequence is TGTGCCAGTAGCCCAGGGGCAGGGGGAGGTCAGCCCCAGCATTTT. V gene TRBV19 combines with J gene TRBJ1-5, with 7 nucleotides matching TRBD1. Germline CDR1 is LNHDA and CDR2 is SQIVND (reference sequence). The CDR3 consists of 15 residues. The trim removed 6 bases at V and 6 bases at J, leaving 11 bases unmatched.

The gene calls are TRBV29-1 and TRBJ1-1, with D possibly matching TRBD1 (5 bases). This CDR3 has 13 amino acids. Germline values: CDR1 SQVTM, CDR2 ANQGSEA. The ends were cut back, 4 bases at V and 4 bases at J, with 13 bases in the middle. The DNA for the CDR3 is TGCAGCGTTGTGGTCCAGGGTGGCACTGAAGCTTTCTTT. Encoded protein: CSVVVQGGTEAFF.

J is TRBJ2-7 and V is TRBV4-1, with D possibly being TRBD1 (5 bases). V was trimmed by 1 base and J by 0 bases, leaving 10 bases between them. Germline V gene data show CDR1 as MGHRA and CDR2 as YSYEKL. The CDR3 extends over 15 amino acids. This chain's CDR3 is CASSQVPQVSYEQYF. In DNA, the CDR3 is TGCGCCAGCAGCCAAGTGCCACAGGTCTCCTACGAGCAGTACTTC.

The chain uses TRBV2 and TRBJ1-2; no firm D call. The V and J ends lost 5 bases and 0 bases respectively, with 16 bases between them. The germline V gene encodes CDR1 SNHLY and CDR2 FYNNEI. The CDR3 has 16 residues. CDR3 sequence (DNA): TGTGCCAGCAGTCTGTTAGGGCAGGCGGCTAACTATGGCTACACCTTC. Translated, it gives CASSLLGQAANYGYTF.

This chain joins TRBV6-5 and TRBJ1-2, with TRBD1 matching 7 bases. The germline V gene encodes CDR1 MNHEY and CDR2 SVGAGI. This CDR3 is 13 amino acids long. V was clipped by 7 bases and J by 2 bases; unmatched bases: 4. The CDR3 spells CASTTGVNYGYTF. The CDR3 nucleotides read TGTGCCAGCACAACAGGGGTGAACTATGGCTACACCTTC.

The chain joins TRBV5-4 to TRBJ2-2; 7 nucleotides agree with TRBD1. The junction had 5 bases not matched to a gene; V was cut back by 4 bases and J by 2 bases. The CDR3 length is 15 residues. Germline lookup yields CDR1 SGHNT and CDR2 YYREEE (reference sequence). CDR3 DNA: TGTGCCAGCAGCCTAGACAGGGCCAACACCGGGGAGCTGTTTTTT. Its translation is CASSLDRANTGELFF.

This clone came up once. The gene calls are TRBV11-2 and TRBJ1-6, with TRBD1 matching 10 bases. Trimming removed 7 bases from V and 5 bases from J; junction bases left unmatched: 5. CDR3 length equals 15 residues. CDR1 SGHAT and CDR2 FQNNGV come from the germline V gene. The CDR3 reads CASIGTGDNNSPLHF. CDR3 nucleotide sequence: TGTGCCAGCATAGGGACAGGGGACAATAATTCACCCCTCCACTTT.

This clone was detected only once. The V call is TRBV6-1, the J call TRBJ2-2; no reliable D call. The V gene's germline CDR1 is MNHNS and CDR2 SASEGT. The CDR3 consists of 13 residues. Trimming left V 2 bases short and J 10 bases short, with 11 bases between. Here the CDR3 DNA reads TGTGCCAGCAGTGAACCGACCCCACAGGAGCTGTTTTTT. It codes for CASSEPTPQELFF.

V usage is TRBV5-4 and J usage is TRBJ2-5; 11 bases line up with TRBD2. Germline CDR1 and CDR2: SGHNT and YYREEE (reference sequence). J lost 4 bases, V lost 3 bases, and 2 bases had no gene match. The CDR3 length is 14 residues. The CDR3 nucleotides read TGTGCCAGCAGCTCTACTAGCGGGAGAGAGACCCAGTACTTC. Protein: CASSSTSGRETQYF.

The chain uses TRBV27 and TRBJ1-6; TRBD1 is a possible D gene (6 bases). Germline V gene sequence: CDR1 MNHEY, CDR2 SMNVEV (reference sequence). V lost 6 bases to trimming and J lost 13 bases, with 19 bases between them. This CDR3 region has 14 residues. As DNA, the CDR3 is TGTGCCAGCAGGTCGGGGGCCGACATAGCTCCCCTCCACTTT. The encoded protein is CASRSGADIAPLHF.

The CDR3 region is CASSLVGHAVNQPQHF. DNA for the CDR3: TGTGCCAGCAGCTTAGTGGGGCACGCGGTGAATCAGCCCCAGCATTTT. The chain employs TRBV7-8 and TRBJ1-5, with D perhaps matching TRBD1 (5 bases). V lost 1 base and J lost 4, with 14 bases in between. CDR1 and CDR2 (germline): SGHVS, FQNEAQ. The CDR3 runs to 16 residues. Supplemented by reference TRBV7-8 and TRBJ1-5, the full variable domain reads GAGVSQSPRYKVAKRGQDVALRCDPISGHVSLFWYQQALGQGPEFLTYFQNEAQLDKSGLPSDRFFAERPEGSVSTLKIQRTQQEDSAVYLCASSLVGHAVNQPQHFGDGTRLSIL.

A single count supports this clone. The chain is built from TRBV5-1 and TRBJ1-3; D gene uncertain. The V end was cut by 4 bases, the J end by 1 base, with 15 bases between. Germline values: CDR1 SGHRS, CDR2 YFSETQ. The CDR3 covers 16 residues. CDR3 DNA sequence: TGCGCCAGCAGCCCCCGGGAGGGTTATTCTGGAAACACCATATATTTT. It translates to CASSPREGYSGNTIYF. The full variable domain, its missing parts supplied by reference TRBV5-1 and TRBJ1-3, is KAGVTQTPRYLIKTRGQQVTLSCSPISGHRSVSWYQQTPGQGLQFLFEYFSETQRNKGNFPGRFSGRQFSNSRSEMNVSTLELGDSALYLCASSPREGYSGNTIYFGEGSWLTVV.

This chain connects TRBV2 to TRBJ1-5; 7 bases are a match to TRBD1. The CDR3 sequence is 14 residues long. The V gene end was trimmed by 6 bases and the J gene end by 1 base; junction bases not matched to a gene: 3. Germline CDR1 reads SNHLY; CDR2 reads FYNNEI. CDR3 amino acids: CASRTGTSNQPQHF. CDR3 sequence (DNA): TGTGCCAGCAGGACAGGGACCAGCAATCAGCCCCAGCATTTT.

This chain joins TRBV27 and TRBJ2-7, with 11 bases that match TRBD2. Germline V gene sequence: CDR1 MNHEY, CDR2 SMNVEV (reference sequence). The CDR3 totals 19 residues. Trimming took 7 bases from V and 3 from J; bases not matched to a gene: 20. The DNA of the CDR3 is TGTGCCAGCAACCGCGGACCCTCTACTAGCGGGAGTGTCGGCTACGAGCAGTACTTC. This translates into CASNRGPSTSGSVGYEQYF.

This clone was seen a few times. The V call is TRBV7-9, the J call TRBJ1-6; 7 bases map to TRBD1. J gave up 0 bases and V 5 bases, and 10 bases lay outside the gene matches. The germline gives CDR1 SEHNR, CDR2 FQNEAQ (reference sequence). The CDR3 is made up of 18 amino acids. The CDR3: CASSNRGFDSSYNSPLHF. CDR3 DNA sequence: TGTGCCAGCAGCAACAGGGGTTTTGACAGCTCCTATAATTCACCCCTCCACTTT.

The J gene is TRBJ1-1, the V gene TRBV30, with no clear D. Germline-derived CDR1 and CDR2 are GTSNPN and SVGIG (reference sequence). The CDR3 runs to 13 residues. V was cut by 0 bases and J by 7 bases, with 12 bases left in between. Here the CDR3 reads CAWSVRLRGEAFF. CDR3 in DNA: TGTGCCTGGAGTGTACGTCTCCGGGGTGAAGCTTTCTTT.

This clone was seen once. The gene calls are TRBV5-1 and TRBJ1-5; TRBD1 aligns across 7 bases. Germline CDR1 reads SGHRS; CDR2 reads YFSETQ. Trimming at V came to 0 bases and at J to 6 bases, leaving 6 bases not matched to a gene. The CDR3 extends over 15 amino acids. The CDR3 sequence is CASSLDRGDGQPQHF. CDR3 bases: TGCGCCAGCAGCTTGGACAGGGGAGATGGTCAGCCCCAGCATTTT.

The CDR3 nucleotides read TGCAGCGTTCCGGAGGGGTACGGGACAGGGATGGAGACCCAGTACTTC. Amino acid sequence: CSVPEGYGTGMETQYF. J is TRBJ2-5 and V is TRBV29-1; the match to TRBD1 covers 9 bases. J lost 5 bases, V lost 5 bases, and 15 bases had no gene match. The CDR3 covers 16 residues. Germline CDR1 and CDR2: SQVTM and ANQGSEA.

The gene calls are TRBV27 and TRBJ2-7; 8 nucleotides align to TRBD1. Germline V lookup: CDR1 MNHEY, CDR2 SMNVEV (reference sequence). This CDR3 comprises 13 residues. Trimming at V came to 5 bases and at J to 6 bases, leaving 6 bases not matched to a gene. CDR3 in DNA: TGTGCCAGCAGTGGACAGGGTTCCGGCGAGCAGTACTTC. The encoded protein is CASSGQGSGEQYF.

The chain has TRBV6-5 and TRBJ1-3; TRBD1 matches at 7 bases. Germline loops: CDR1 MNHEY, CDR2 SVGAGI. The V gene end was trimmed by 1 base and the J gene end by 2 bases; junction bases not matched to a gene: 2. The length of the CDR3 is 15 residues. The DNA of the CDR3 is TGTGCCAGCAGTTACTGGGGGACAGCTGGAAACACCATATATTTT. Protein: CASSYWGTAGNTIYF.

This clone was picked up one time. The V gene is TRBV3-1 (or the pseudogene TRBV3-2), the J gene TRBJ1-1; D remains unclear. The CDR3 totals 15 residues. Germline-derived CDR1 and CDR2 are LGHDT and YNNKEL (reference sequence). Trimming removed 4 bases from V and 0 bases from J, with 12 bases in between. The CDR3 DNA reads as TGTGCCAGCAGCCCTGGGGAACAGATGAACACTGAAGCTTTCTTT. It is translated as CASSPGEQMNTEAFF.